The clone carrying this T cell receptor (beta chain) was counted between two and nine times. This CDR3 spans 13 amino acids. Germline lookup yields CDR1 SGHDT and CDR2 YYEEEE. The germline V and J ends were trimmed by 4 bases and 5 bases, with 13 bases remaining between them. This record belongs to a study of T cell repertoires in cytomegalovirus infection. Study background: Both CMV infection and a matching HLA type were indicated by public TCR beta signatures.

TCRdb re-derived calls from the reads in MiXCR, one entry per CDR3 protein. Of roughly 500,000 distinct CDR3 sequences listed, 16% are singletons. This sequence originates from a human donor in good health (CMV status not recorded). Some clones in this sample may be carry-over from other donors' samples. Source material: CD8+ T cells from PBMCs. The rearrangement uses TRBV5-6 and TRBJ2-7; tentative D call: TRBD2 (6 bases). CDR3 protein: CASSIGRGDEQYF. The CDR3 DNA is TGTGCCAGCAGCATCGGGCGGGGAGACGAGCAGTACTTC.